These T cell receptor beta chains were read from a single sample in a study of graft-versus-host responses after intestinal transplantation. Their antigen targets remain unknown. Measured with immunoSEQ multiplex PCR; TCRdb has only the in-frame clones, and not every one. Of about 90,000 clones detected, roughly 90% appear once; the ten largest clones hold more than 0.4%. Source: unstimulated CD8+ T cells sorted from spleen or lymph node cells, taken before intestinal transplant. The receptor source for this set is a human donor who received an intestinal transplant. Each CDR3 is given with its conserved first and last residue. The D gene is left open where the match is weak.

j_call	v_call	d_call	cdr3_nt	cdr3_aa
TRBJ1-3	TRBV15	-	TGTGCCACCAGCAACAGCTACTCTGGAAACACCATATATTTT	CATSNSYSGNTIYF
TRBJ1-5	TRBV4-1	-	TGCGCCAGCAGCCCGCACACTGACAATTTTTATCAGCCCCAGCATTTT	CASSPHTDNFYQPQHF
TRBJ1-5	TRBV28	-	TGTGCCAGCAGAGGGGTCAGCAATCAGCCCCAGCATTTT	CASRGVSNQPQHF
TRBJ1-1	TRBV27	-	TGTGCCAGCAGCTTCACGCAGGGGTACACTGAAGCTTTCTTT	CASSFTQGYTEAFF
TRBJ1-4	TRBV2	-	TGTGCCAGCAGTGCTTCTTTTCGTGAAAAACTGTTTTTT	CASSASFREKLFF
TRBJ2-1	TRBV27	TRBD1	TGTGCCAGCAGTTTCCACAGGGGAAATGAGCAGTTCTTC	CASSFHRGNEQFF
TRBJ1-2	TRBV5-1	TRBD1	TGCGCCAGCAGCTTGGGGGAGGGACAGGGCTACTATGGCTACACCTTC	CASSLGEGQGYYGYTF
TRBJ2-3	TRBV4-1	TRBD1	TGCGCCAGCAGCCAAGTAGGGGACAGGGGCACAGATACGCAGTATTTT	CASSQVGDRGTDTQYF
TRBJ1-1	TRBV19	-	TGTGCCAGTAGTATTGTGGGGCAAAGGGCTTTCTTT	CASSIVGQRAFF
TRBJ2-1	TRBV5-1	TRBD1	TGCGCCAGCAGTTATTCCGGACAGGGGAATGAGCAGTTCTTC	CASSYSGQGNEQFF